One and the same sample provided the 14 T cell receptor beta chains below, sequenced in a study of CD8 T cells in ankylosing spondylitis. TCRdb reprocessed the 5' RACE reads via MiXCR and lists one record per CDR3 protein. The sample has hundreds of thousands of distinct CDR3 sequences, more than 25% seen once. Sequencing used blood, either unsorted or a sorted T cell fraction (not recorded which). These receptors were obtained from a male donor with ankylosing spondylitis or in good health (not recorded which).

This chain joins TRBV11-2 and TRBJ2-7; D is uncertain. There are 13 residues in the CDR3. Between the trimmed V and J ends, which lost 1 base and 8 bases, there was a span of 12 bases. Germline V gene data show CDR1 as SGHAT and CDR2 as FQNNGV. CDR3 in amino acids: CASSLGTRQQQYF. CDR3 coding DNA: TGTGCCAGCAGCTTAGGAACTCGTCAGCAGCAGTACTTC.

V usage is TRBV29-1 and J usage is TRBJ1-1; D possibly corresponds to TRBD1 (5 bases). The ends were cut back, 1 base at V and 5 bases at J, with 11 bases in the middle. CDR1 is SQVTM, CDR2 ANQGSEA, per germline. The CDR3 has 13 amino acids. This chain's CDR3 is CSVEVSGGTEAFF. The CDR3 DNA reads TGCAGCGTTGAAGTCAGTGGGGGGACTGAAGCTTTCTTT.

A few counts support this clonotype. This chain connects TRBV29-1 to TRBJ2-1; the match to TRBD1 covers 7 bases. V was pared by 7 bases and J by 0 bases, with 6 bases of the junction left unmatched. Germline V lookup: CDR1 SQVTM, CDR2 ANQGSEA. This CDR3 contains 14 residues. The CDR3 sequence: CSAGQFSSYNEQFF. Written as DNA, the CDR3 is TGCAGCGCGGGACAGTTTAGCTCCTACAATGAGCAGTTCTTC.

J is TRBJ1-1 and V is TRBV15; the D gene is possibly TRBD1 (5 bases). The CDR3 spans 15 residues. V lost 0 bases to trimming and J lost 1 base, with 9 bases between them. The germline V gene encodes CDR1 LNHNV and CDR2 YYDKDF (reference sequence). CDR3 nucleotides: TGTGCCACCAGCAGAGAAGTCAGGGAGAACACTGAAGCTTTCTTT. This gives the protein CATSREVRENTEAFF. Full variable domain (missing parts from reference TRBV15 and TRBJ1-1): DAMVIQNPRYQVTQFGKPVTLSCSQTLNHNVMYWYQQKSSQAPKLLFHYYDKDFNNEADTPDNFQSRRPNTSFCFLDIRSPGLGDTAMYLCATSREVRENTEAFFGQGTRLTVV.

This clonotype was detected ten times or more. This CDR3 is CSVRATGNQPQHF. For the CDR3, the DNA is TGCAGTGTTAGGGCGACGGGCAATCAGCCCCAGCATTTT. The chain carries TRBV20-1 and TRBJ1-5; D is unresolved. With 7 bases removed from V and 2 bases from J, the gap between germline ends came to 12 bases. This CDR3 comprises 13 residues. Germline V gene sequence: CDR1 DFQATT, CDR2 SNEGSKA (reference sequence).

This clonotype was detected many times. V usage is TRBV7-2 and J usage is TRBJ2-2; TRBD2 might be the D (5 bases). Trimming pared 3 bases from V and 5 bases from J, leaving 7 bases between. Germline values: CDR1 SGHTA, CDR2 FQGNSA. This CDR3 is built from 13 residues. CDR3 DNA sequence: TGTGCCAGCAGCTTTCGGAGGACCGGGGAGCTGTTTTTT. It specifies CASSFRRTGELFF.

This clonotype has ten or more counts. The V and J genes are TRBV3-1 and TRBJ2-3; D remains ambiguous. Trimming took 7 bases from V and 6 from J, leaving 8 bases between them. The length of the CDR3 is 11 residues. Per germline, CDR1 LGHDT and CDR2 YNNKEL (reference sequence). The CDR3 loop reads CASNMGDTQYF. The CDR3, as DNA: TGTGCCAGCAACATGGGGGATACGCAGTATTTT.

The table lists this clonotype with many counts. The V and J genes are TRBV20-1 and TRBJ2-1, with 7 bases identical to TRBD2. This CDR3 has 13 amino acids. Germline values: CDR1 DFQATT, CDR2 SNEGSKA (reference sequence). The J segment lost 9 bases and the V segment lost 3 bases, leaving 8 bases of the junction unmatched. CDR3 region: CSASWGGEGEQFF. CDR3 DNA sequence: TGCAGTGCTAGTTGGGGGGGGGAGGGTGAGCAGTTCTTC.

This clonotype was detected ten times or more. V and J are TRBV29-1 and TRBJ2-5; 14 bases are shared with TRBD2. This CDR3 contains 15 residues. The V gene's germline CDR1 is SQVTM and CDR2 ANQGSEA. Trimming removed 6 bases from V and 5 bases from J; junction bases left unmatched: 8. CDR3 bases: TGCAGCGTCCAGACTAGCGGGAGGGCCGCTGAGACCCAGTACTTC. Translation: CSVQTSGRAAETQYF. The full variable domain, rest sourced from reference TRBV29-1 and TRBJ2-5, is SAVISQKPSRDICQRGTSLTIQCQVDSQVTMMFWYRQQPGQSLTLIATANQGSEATYESGFVIDKFPISRPNLTFSTLTVSNMSPEDSSIYLCSVQTSGRAAETQYFGPGTRLLVL.

This clonotype was seen a handful of times. This sequence joins TRBV6-1 and TRBJ1-5; TRBD1 matches 7 bases. The CDR3 totals 14 residues. V lost 6 bases and J lost 7; bases outside the gene matches: 9. CDR1 is MNHNS and CDR2 is SASEGT in the germline V gene. CDR3 sequence (DNA): TGTGCCAGCAGGATCGACAGGGTGTCCCAGCCCCAGCATTTT. Protein: CASRIDRVSQPQHF.

Remarks on this clonotype: Just one base apart from a much larger clone, this may be a read error. This chain uses TRBV20-1 with TRBJ1-2, with D unresolved. Per germline, CDR1 DFQATT and CDR2 SNEGSKA (reference sequence). The V end lost 2 bases, the J end lost 8 bases, and 12 bases lay between the germline ends. This CDR3 comprises 12 residues. CDR3 sequence: CSARTALWGYTF. CDR3 bases: TGCAGTGCTAGAACGGCCCTATGGGGCTACACCTTC.

In its sample, this clonotype was seen many times. The CDR3 DNA reads as TGTGCCAGCAGTTTAGCGGGGAGTCAGCCCCAGCATTTT. Its translation is CASSLAGSQPQHF. The gene calls are TRBV12-3 or TRBV12-4 and TRBJ1-5; no clear D. The length of the CDR3 is 13 residues. V lost 0 bases to trimming and J lost 6 bases, with 6 bases between them.

This clonotype was seen repeatedly, ten times or more. V usage is TRBV12-3 or TRBV12-4 and J usage is TRBJ1-2; weak D call: TRBD1 (6 bases). This CDR3 comprises 14 residues. Trimming removed 6 bases from V and 4 bases from J, with 15 bases in between. The CDR3 DNA sequence: TGTGCCAGCAGCCACCTCAGGGGCCCCTATGGCTACACCTTC. Translating it yields CASSHLRGPYGYTF.

This clonotype occurred many times. This rearrangement joins TRBV5-1 to TRBJ2-7; TRBD2 might be the D (6 bases). V was shortened by 4 bases and J by 1 base, with 12 bases between the two germline ends. The CDR3 spans 14 residues. Germline V CDR1 and CDR2: SGHRS, YFSETQ. The CDR3 nucleotides read TGCGCCAGCAGCCCCGGACTAACATCCTACGAGCAGTACTTC. It is translated as CASSPGLTSYEQYF.